What follows are 29 T cell receptor beta chains derived from one specimen sequenced in a study of blood T cell repertoires in COVID-19. TCRdb's table, derived via immunoSEQ multiplex PCR, lists solely in-frame clones and lacks some. This table holds about 300,000 clones, roughly 91% found once. The sample consisted of PBMCs or T cells enriched from blood (not recorded which). The origin of the receptors is a woman aged 50 to 60 who had been exposed to COVID-19.

CDR3 protein: CASSFLQGIANTGELFF. CDR3 nucleotides: TGTGCCAGCAGTTTCCTACAGGGGATCGCGAACACCGGGGAGCTGTTTTTT. The chain recombines TRBV28 with TRBJ2-2; 7 bases are a match to TRBD1. This CDR3 is 17 amino acids long. Germline CDR1 reads MDHEN; CDR2 reads SYDVKM. The V segment lost 3 bases and the J segment 0 bases; nucleotides outside the gene matches: 7.

This clone was observed a single time. The chain has TRBV15 and TRBJ2-5; a possible D gene is TRBD1 (6 bases). In germline, CDR1 is LNHNV, CDR2 YYDKDF (reference sequence). Trimming pared 3 bases from V and 3 bases from J, leaving 11 bases between. The CDR3 runs 14 residues. Here the CDR3 DNA reads TGTGCCACCAGCAGGTTCGGACAGAAAGAGACCCAGTACTTC. The encoded protein is CATSRFGQKETQYF. The full variable domain, in which reference TRBV15 and TRBJ2-5 provide the parts outside the CDR3, is DAMVIQNPRYQVTQFGKPVTLSCSQTLNHNVMYWYQQKSSQAPKLLFHYYDKDFNNEADTPDNFQSRRPNTSFCFLDIRSPGLGDTAMYLCATSRFGQKETQYFGPGTRLLVL.

The chain combines TRBV5-6 with TRBJ2-7, with a weak D call TRBD2 (5 bases). Trimming shortened V by 2 bases and J by 0 bases, and 6 bases separated the two germline ends. Germline CDR1 SGHDT, CDR2 YYEEEE. The CDR3 contains 13 residues. CDR3 DNA sequence: TGTGCCAGCAGCTTCGGAGGCTCCTACGAGCAGTACTTC. It is translated as CASSFGGSYEQYF.

The chain carries TRBV7-8 and TRBJ1-1; TRBD1 matches at 7 bases. Germline V CDR1 and CDR2: SGHVS, FQNEAQ. This CDR3 contains 14 residues. V lost 6 bases and J lost 0; bases outside the gene matches: 4. CDR3 residues: CASRDRPMNTEAFF. The CDR3 DNA follows: TGTGCCAGCAGGGACAGGCCGATGAACACTGAAGCTTTCTTT.

The gene calls are TRBV7-6 and TRBJ2-1, with 8 nucleotides matching TRBD1. The CDR3 sequence is 16 residues long. Germline trimming cut 4 bases from V and 4 bases from J; bases unmatched to any gene: 9. Germline V CDR1 and CDR2: SGHVS, FNYEAQ. CDR3 sequence: CASSSSHGQGYNEQFF. As DNA, the CDR3 is TGTGCCAGCAGCTCGTCCCACGGACAGGGATACAATGAGCAGTTCTTC.

V usage is TRBV6-5 and J usage is TRBJ2-3; 8 nucleotides agree with TRBD1. The V segment lost 6 bases and the J segment 2 bases; nucleotides outside the gene matches: 4. The CDR3 contains 14 residues. Per the germline V gene, CDR1 is MNHEY and CDR2 is SVGAGI. The CDR3 region has the DNA TGTGCCAGCAGGAGACAGGGGACCACAGATACGCAGTATTTT. Its translation is CASRRQGTTDTQYF.

CDR3 DNA sequence: TGTGCCAGCAGCCCATCCGGGACAAGGAACACCGGGGAGCTGTTTTTT. This sequence encodes CASSPSGTRNTGELFF. The chain recombines TRBV3-1 (or the pseudogene TRBV3-2) with TRBJ2-2, with D possibly TRBD1 on 6 matching bases. Trimming pared 4 bases from V and 1 base from J, leaving 13 bases between. Per the germline V gene, CDR1 is LGHDT and CDR2 is YNNKEL (reference sequence). The CDR3 consists of 16 residues.

This clone was counted once. The J gene is TRBJ2-1, the V gene TRBV7-2; 7 nucleotides align to TRBD2. The V and J ends lost 1 base and 6 bases, in that order; junction bases with no gene match: 6. This CDR3 contains 15 residues. Per germline, CDR1 SGHTA and CDR2 FQGNSA. The CDR3, as DNA: TGTGCCAGCAGCTTAGGCACGGGGGGTTTCAATGAGCAGTTCTTC. Amino acid sequence: CASSLGTGGFNEQFF. Full variable domain (remainder filled in from reference TRBV7-2 and TRBJ2-1): GAGVSQSPSNKVTEKGKDVELRCDPISGHTALYWYRQSLGQGLEFLIYFQGNSAPDKSGLPSDRFSAERTGGSVSTLTIQRTQQEDSAVYLCASSLGTGGFNEQFFGPGTRLTVL.

Remarks on this clone: At one of its ends the junction is not consistent with the germline gene, which may arise from a read error. The V gene is TRBV3-1 (or the pseudogene TRBV3-2), the J gene TRBJ2-7; 12 bases fit TRBD2. The CDR3 covers 13 residues. Germline-derived CDR1 and CDR2 are LGHDT and YNNKEL (reference sequence). The CDR3 nucleotides are TGTGCCAGCAGCGGGGAGACTAGCGGGGGCAAACATTTC. It yields the protein CASSGETSGGKHF.

The chain combines TRBV4-2 with TRBJ2-7, with 9 bases aligning to TRBD1. The CDR3 is 15 amino acids. The germline V gene has CDR1 LGHNA and CDR2 YNFKEQ. The trim removed 5 bases at V and 2 bases at J, leaving 7 bases unmatched. CDR3 DNA sequence: TGTGCCAGCAGCAAAACCGGGACAGGGACCTACGAGCAGTACTTC. As protein: CASSKTGTGTYEQYF.

V usage is TRBV28 and J usage is TRBJ1-1; TRBD1 agrees at 7 bases. V lost 6 bases to trimming and J lost 0 bases; unmatched junction nucleotides: 16. This CDR3 comprises 18 residues. The germline gives CDR1 MDHEN, CDR2 SYDVKM. The chain's CDR3 is CASRQTPTGSWVNTEAFF. The CDR3 bases are TGTGCCAGCAGACAAACGCCGACAGGGAGCTGGGTGAACACTGAAGCTTTCTTT.

The J gene is TRBJ1-5, the V gene TRBV27; the match to TRBD1 covers 10 bases. CDR1 is MNHEY, CDR2 SMNVEV, per germline (reference sequence). J lost 9 bases, V lost 4 bases, and 9 bases had no gene match. This CDR3 is built from 15 residues. The CDR3 sequence is CASSSAGTGDVPQHF. The DNA of the CDR3 is TGTGCCAGCAGTTCGGCCGGGACAGGGGATGTGCCCCAGCATTTT.

This chain joins TRBV3-1 (or the pseudogene TRBV3-2) and TRBJ2-3, with 8 bases that match TRBD2. V was pared by 4 bases and J by 3 bases, with 6 bases of the junction left unmatched. The CDR3 is 15 amino acids. Germline CDR1 is LGHDT and CDR2 is YNNKEL (reference sequence). CDR3: CASSPTGGWTDTQYF. The CDR3 DNA sequence: TGTGCCAGCAGCCCCACGGGGGGGTGGACAGATACGCAGTATTTT.

CDR3 region: CASISMTAIYEQYF. DNA of the CDR3: TGTGCCAGCATCTCGATGACAGCAATCTACGAGCAGTACTTC. The V gene is TRBV6-5, the J gene TRBJ2-7; D is possibly TRBD1 (5 bases). The CDR3 spans 14 residues. The germline V gene has CDR1 MNHEY and CDR2 SVGAGI. Between the trimmed V and J ends, which lost 7 bases and 3 bases, there was a span of 16 bases.

This chain links TRBV27 with TRBJ1-5; D unresolved. The V end lost 7 bases, the J end lost 1 base, and 11 bases lay between the germline ends. Per germline, CDR1 MNHEY and CDR2 SMNVEV (reference sequence). The CDR3 length is 14 residues. The DNA of the CDR3 is TGTGCCAGCAATACACTAGGGAGCAATCAGCCCCAGCATTTT. Protein product: CASNTLGSNQPQHF.

The chain couples TRBV27 to TRBJ2-1, with 10 bases aligning to TRBD1. Germline-derived CDR1 and CDR2 are MNHEY and SMNVEV (reference sequence). V dropped 4 bases and J dropped 10; count of bases not matched to a gene: 7. CDR3 size: 14 residues. The CDR3, as DNA: TGTGCCAGCAGTTCCGACAGGGGGCGCCGGGAGCAGTTCTTC. This translates into CASSSDRGRREQFF.

V gene TRBV5-5 combines with J gene TRBJ1-4, with a tentative D call TRBD1 (5 bases). In germline, CDR1 is SGHKS, CDR2 YYEKEE (reference sequence). This CDR3 is built from 15 residues. The V gene lost 1 base and the J gene lost 6 bases, with 13 bases spanning the gap. The CDR3 spells CASSLFGRDDEKLFF. In DNA form, the CDR3 reads TGTGCCAGCAGCTTGTTTGGGCGGGACGATGAAAAACTGTTTTTT.

V gene TRBV5-1 combines with J gene TRBJ2-7; TRBD1 matches 9 bases. Germline lookup yields CDR1 SGHRS and CDR2 YFSETQ. The CDR3 is 16 amino acids. Losses at the gene ends were 0 bases for V and 6 bases for J; bases not matched to a gene: 10. The CDR3: CASSLGSGTGTSEQYF. The CDR3 DNA is TGCGCCAGCAGCTTGGGCTCCGGGACAGGGACTTCCGAGCAGTACTTC.

This chain links TRBV5-1 with TRBJ1-6; D may be TRBD1 (5 bases). Trimming stripped 6 bases from V and 9 bases from J, with 16 bases between. CDR3 length equals 14 residues. Per germline, CDR1 SGHRS and CDR2 YFSETQ. CDR3 protein: CASTGGNEGSPLHF. CDR3 sequence (DNA): TGCGCCAGCACGGGGGGGAATGAAGGTTCACCCCTCCACTTT.

V gene TRBV6-2 or TRBV6-3 combines with J gene TRBJ2-7, with D possibly being TRBD2 (5 bases). Germline assignment: CDR1 MNHEY and CDR2 SVGEGT. The CDR3 consists of 14 residues. The ends were cut back, 4 bases at V and 2 bases at J, with 12 bases in the middle. The CDR3 sequence: CASSLDWSTYEQYF. CDR3 in DNA: TGTGCCAGCAGTTTGGACTGGTCCACCTACGAGCAGTACTTC.

The V call is TRBV4-1, the J call TRBJ2-1, with D maybe TRBD1 (6 bases). CDR1 is MGHRA and CDR2 is YSYEKL in the germline V gene. Trimming removed 5 bases at V and 2 bases at J, with 13 bases between. The CDR3 runs to 15 residues. CDR3 loop: CASSSRTAAYNEQFF. As DNA, the CDR3 is TGCGCCAGCAGCTCCCGGACAGCGGCCTACAATGAGCAGTTCTTC.

This clone was seen just once. This chain links TRBV3-1 (or the pseudogene TRBV3-2) with TRBJ2-7; 7 nucleotides line up with TRBD1. After removal of 4 bases from V and 0 bases from J, the junction contained 6 bases not matched to a gene. This CDR3 region has 15 residues. Looked up from germline, CDR1 is LGHDT and CDR2 is YNNKEL (reference sequence). The CDR3 loop reads CASSPDRQGSYEQYF. CDR3 coding DNA: TGTGCCAGCAGCCCTGATAGACAGGGCTCCTACGAGCAGTACTTC.

The chain couples TRBV7-2 to TRBJ2-7, with TRBD2 matching 10 bases. The germline V gene has CDR1 SGHTA and CDR2 FQGNSA. Unmatched junction bases numbered 9, after V lost 3 bases and J lost 7 bases. The CDR3 is 15 amino acids. The CDR3 is CASSFQLAGDGEQYF. The CDR3 DNA reads TGTGCCAGCAGCTTCCAGCTAGCGGGGGATGGGGAGCAGTACTTC.

The genes are TRBV4-2 and TRBJ2-7; D may be TRBD2 (6 bases). With 0 bases removed from V and 3 bases from J, the gap between germline ends came to 15 bases. The CDR3 loop spans 16 amino acids. Looked up from germline, CDR1 is LGHNA and CDR2 is YNFKEQ. Here the CDR3 reads CASSQEVGTSSYEQYF. The DNA for the CDR3 is TGTGCCAGCAGCCAAGAGGTTGGAACTAGCAGCTACGAGCAGTACTTC.

As to this clone: At one end, the junction sequence differs from germline, possibly due to a read error. V and J are TRBV7-7 and TRBJ2-1; 9 positions agree with TRBD2. Germline-derived CDR1 and CDR2 are SSHAT and FNYEAQ (reference sequence). The CDR3 contains 16 residues. DNA for the CDR3: TGTGCTAGCAGCCCCGAAGCGGGGGGATCCTACAATGAGCAGTTCTTC. Protein sequence: CASSPEAGGSYNEQFF.

V and J are TRBV12-3 or TRBV12-4 and TRBJ2-2, with unresolved D. The CDR3 length is 11 residues. Trimming took 8 bases from V and 5 from J, leaving 6 bases between them. The CDR3 loop reads CASVLTGELFF. Here the CDR3 DNA reads TGTGCCAGCGTCTTGACCGGGGAGCTGTTTTTT.

The genes are TRBV27 and TRBJ2-7; a possible D gene is TRBD2 (5 bases). The CDR3 is made up of 13 amino acids. CDR1 MNHEY and CDR2 SMNVEV come from the germline V gene (reference sequence). Trimming removed 6 bases from V and 6 bases from J, with 15 bases in between. The CDR3 is CASSPLLGGEQYF. The CDR3 DNA reads as TGTGCCAGCAGCCCTCTACTCGGAGGCGAGCAGTACTTC.

The chain links TRBV2 to TRBJ2-5; D is undetermined. The CDR3 has 13 residues. The V end was cut by 0 bases, the J end by 1 base, with 3 bases between. CDR1 and CDR2 (germline): SNHLY, FYNNEI. The CDR3 here is CASSEAAQETQYF. The CDR3 bases are TGTGCCAGCAGTGAAGCGGCCCAAGAGACCCAGTACTTC.

The DNA for the CDR3 is TGTGCCAGCAGCCCCCGGACAGGGGGGGACACTGAAGCTTTCTTT. Translating it yields CASSPRTGGDTEAFF. The chain combines TRBV4-2 with TRBJ1-1; the match to TRBD1 covers 10 bases. There are 15 residues in the CDR3. The ends lost 4 bases at V and 3 bases at J; junction bases unmatched: 5. Per the germline V gene, CDR1 is LGHNA and CDR2 is YNFKEQ.